These 9 T cell receptor beta chains came from one sample sequenced in a study of CD8+CD57+ T cells in acquired aplastic anemia. In patients chosen for sequencing, flow cytometry had shown CD8+CD57+ cell expansion. CDR3 and TCR beta VDJ profiling relied on genomic DNA as the template. TCRdb itself ran the reads through MiXCR, one entry per CDR3 protein. This table has 150,000 or so distinct CDR3 sequences, 40% to 50% appearing once. The sample taken for sequencing was sorted CD4+, CD8+, or CD8+CD57+ T cells (not recorded which) from PBMCs. Every receptor here comes from a human donor with aplastic anemia.

In its sample, this clonotype was seen a few times. V usage is TRBV3-1 and J usage is TRBJ2-2, with 9 bases aligning to TRBD2. The CDR3 runs to 14 residues. Germline values: CDR1 LGHDT, CDR2 YNNKEL (reference sequence). Trimming at V came to 4 bases and at J to 7 bases, leaving 4 bases not matched to a gene. The CDR3 DNA sequence: TGTGCCAGCAGCCGCGGGGGGGCCGGCGGGGAGCTGTTTTTT. It yields the protein CASSRGGAGGELFF.

The rearrangement joins TRBV25-1 to TRBJ2-7; tentative D call: TRBD2 (5 bases). V was pared by 6 bases and J by 1 base, with 22 bases between. The CDR3 is 17 amino acids. The germline gives CDR1 MGHDK, CDR2 SYGVNS. CDR3 residues: CASSPIGVPGGSYEQYF. DNA for the CDR3: TGTGCCAGCAGCCCGATCGGGGTCCCCGGTGGGTCCTACGAGCAGTACTTC.

This clonotype was recorded at least ten times. CDR3 nucleotides: TGTGCCAGCAGCTTTGACAGGGCAGATATGGCCCAGTACTTC. Protein: CASSFDRADMAQYF. This chain uses TRBV11-2 with TRBJ2-5; TRBD1 agrees at 7 bases. Unmatched junction bases numbered 10, after V lost 3 bases and J lost 9 bases. The CDR3 consists of 14 residues. CDR1 and CDR2 from the germline V gene are SGHAT and FQNNGV.

The sample holds many counts of this clonotype. The rearrangement uses TRBV25-1 and TRBJ1-6, with a tentative D call TRBD1 (6 bases). The CDR3 contains 15 residues. Trimming left V 1 base short and J 9 bases short, with 13 bases between. Germline V CDR1 and CDR2: MGHDK, SYGVNS. CDR3 DNA: TGTGCCAGCAGTGAATTCGCAGGGGCTGGTTCACCCCTCCACTTT. This gives the protein CASSEFAGAGSPLHF.

This clonotype was detected once. V is TRBV5-4 and J is TRBJ1-2, with D possibly matching TRBD1 (5 bases). Trimming removed 0 bases at V and 3 bases at J, with 12 bases between. This CDR3 spans 15 amino acids. Germline CDR1 SGHNT, CDR2 YYREEE (reference sequence). The CDR3 DNA reads as TGTGCCAGCAGCTTGGGTGCAGGGCCGGACTATGGCTACACCTTC. Encoded protein: CASSLGAGPDYGYTF.

This clonotype was observed at least ten times. The chain is built from TRBV20-1 and TRBJ2-5, with D unresolved. The germline V gene encodes CDR1 DFQATT and CDR2 SNEGSKA (reference sequence). Trimming removed 6 bases from V and 5 bases from J, with 13 bases in between. This CDR3 is built from 12 residues. CDR3 protein: CSAPSRRETQYF. In DNA form, the CDR3 reads TGCAGTGCACCCTCGCGCCGGGAGACCCAGTACTTC.

This clonotype was counted many times. The chain is built from TRBV20-1 and TRBJ2-7; weak D call: TRBD2 (6 bases). This CDR3 contains 12 residues. Between the trimmed V and J ends, which lost 1 base and 2 bases, there was a span of 6 bases. The germline V gene encodes CDR1 DFQATT and CDR2 SNEGSKA (reference sequence). The CDR3 loop reads CSARAGAYEQYF. The CDR3 nucleotides read TGCAGTGCTAGAGCGGGAGCCTACGAGCAGTACTTC.

As regards this clonotype: Likely a read error: the CDR3 ends without its conserved phenylalanine or tryptophan. J is TRBJ1-1 and V is TRBV3-1, with D possibly being TRBD1 (5 bases). Germline V gene sequence: CDR1 LGHDT, CDR2 YNNKEL (reference sequence). V was pared by 6 bases and J by 3 bases, with 11 bases between. The CDR3 spans 13 residues. CDR3 nucleotide sequence: TGTGCCAGCAGGGATTTGGGGGACACTGAAGCTTTCTCT. This codes for CASRDLGDTEAFS.

This clonotype was seen repeatedly, ten times or more. The chain is built from TRBV7-8 and TRBJ1-1, with a possible D match to TRBD1 (6 bases). The germline V and J ends were trimmed by 7 bases and 5 bases, with 17 bases remaining between them. CDR3 length equals 14 residues. The germline gives CDR1 SGHVS, CDR2 FQNEAQ. CDR3 amino acids: CASTRQASGTEAFF. CDR3 in DNA: TGTGCCAGCACCAGACAGGCCTCGGGGACTGAAGCTTTCTTT. The full variable domain, completed using reference TRBV7-8 and TRBJ1-1, is GAGVSQSPRYKVAKRGQDVALRCDPISGHVSLFWYQQALGQGPEFLTYFQNEAQLDKSGLPSDRFFAERPEGSVSTLKIQRTQQEDSAVYLCASTRQASGTEAFFGQGTRLTVV.